What follows describes a single T cell receptor beta chain. What it binds is not known. Per germline, CDR1 MNHEY and CDR2 SMNVEV (reference sequence). The CDR3 contains 17 residues. With V trimmed by 1 base and J by 5 bases, 10 bases remained unmatched. MiXCR was run by TCRdb on the 5' RACE reads, yielding one entry per CDR3 protein. Of around 400,000 distinct CDR3 sequences detected, 20% to 25% appear once; the ten largest clones hold 8.5% to 10%. This entry is derived from a study of T-cell memory formation after mild COVID-19. Study context: Most TCR clusters belonged to a single donor.

General study points: Chiefly within CM and EM were the contracting CD4+ clones; CD8+ ones were within EMRA. There was a balanced CD4/CD8 profile in clones contracting day 15 to 85, and later expanders leaned CD4+.

This clonotype was sampled from an adult woman who had mild COVID-19 (a few samples of this study predate the infection). Cell type and time point are not known. J is TRBJ2-5 and V is TRBV27, with 10 bases lining up with TRBD1. Sequenced material: PBMCs or a T cell subset sorted from them (not recorded which). The CDR3 coding sequence is TGTGCCAGCAGTTTATTTCCACCGACAGGGGGCGGGGAGACCCAGTACTTC. The encoded protein is CASSLFPPTGGGETQYF.